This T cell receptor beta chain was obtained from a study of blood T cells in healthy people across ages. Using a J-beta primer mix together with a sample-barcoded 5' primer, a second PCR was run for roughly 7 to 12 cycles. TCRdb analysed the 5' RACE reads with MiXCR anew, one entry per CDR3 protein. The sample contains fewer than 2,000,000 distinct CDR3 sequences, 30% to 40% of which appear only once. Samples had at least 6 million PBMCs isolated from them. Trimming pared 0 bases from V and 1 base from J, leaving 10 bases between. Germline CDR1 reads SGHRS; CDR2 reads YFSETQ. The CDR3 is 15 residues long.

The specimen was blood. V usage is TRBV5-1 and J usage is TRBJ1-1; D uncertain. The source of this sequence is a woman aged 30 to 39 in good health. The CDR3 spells CASSLVGKGNTEAFF. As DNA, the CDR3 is TGCGCCAGCAGCTTGGTGGGAAAAGGGAACACTGAAGCTTTCTTT.